Shown below are 25 T cell receptor beta chains from a single sample sequenced in a study of T cell responses to AZD1222 COVID-19 vaccine. Some clones are missing from TCRdb's copy, which holds only in-frame ones; the method was immunoSEQ multiplex PCR. The sample yields over 100,000 clones, about 88% seen once. The sequencing here drew on peripheral blood, taken on day 0 of AZD1222 vaccination. The source of these receptors is an adult in good health.

V gene TRBV6-4 combines with J gene TRBJ2-6; the D is unclear. CDR1 and CDR2 (germline): MRHNA, SNTAGT. This CDR3 contains 13 residues. Trimming shortened V by 5 bases and J by 0 bases, and 2 bases separated the two germline ends. For the CDR3, the DNA is TGTGCCAGCAGTCTCTCTGGGGCCAACGTCCTGACTTTC. Amino acid sequence: CASSLSGANVLTF.

The genes are TRBV28 and TRBJ1-2, with 7 bases lining up with TRBD1. The CDR3 length is 13 residues. With V trimmed by 3 bases and J by 7 bases, 5 bases remained unmatched. Germline loops: CDR1 MDHEN, CDR2 SYDVKM. The CDR3 DNA is TGTGCCAGCAGTTTGCGCAGGGGGTCTGGCTACACCTTC. Amino acid sequence: CASSLRRGSGYTF.

The chain couples TRBV7-9 to TRBJ2-7, with D possibly being TRBD2 (5 bases). CDR3 length equals 14 residues. CDR1 is SEHNR and CDR2 is FQNEAQ in the germline V gene (reference sequence). Trimming removed 1 base at V and 2 bases at J, with 9 bases between. DNA for the CDR3: TGTGCCAGCAGCTTAGGGACTGGCCCCTACGAGCAGTACTTC. It translates to CASSLGTGPYEQYF.

V usage is TRBV5-1 and J usage is TRBJ1-4; D remains unclear. The CDR3 runs 19 residues. The V and J ends lost 0 bases and 3 bases respectively, with 21 bases between them. The germline V gene has CDR1 SGHRS and CDR2 YFSETQ. The CDR3 DNA follows: TGCGCCAGCAGCTTGGGGCCTCTGGGGTCCGGGTCAGCTAATGAAAAACTGTTTTTT. This gives the protein CASSLGPLGSGSANEKLFF. The full variable domain, with the rest looked up from reference TRBV5-1 and TRBJ1-4, is KAGVTQTPRYLIKTRGQQVTLSCSPISGHRSVSWYQQTPGQGLQFLFEYFSETQRNKGNFPGRFSGRQFSNSRSEMNVSTLELGDSALYLCASSLGPLGSGSANEKLFFGSGTQLSVL.

This chain uses TRBV12-3 or TRBV12-4 with TRBJ2-3; D might be TRBD2 (6 bases). The CDR3 has 12 residues. Trimming took 5 bases from V and 5 from J, leaving 8 bases between them. The CDR3 reads CASSRRGDTQYF. CDR3 bases: TGTGCCAGCAGTCGGCGGGGAGATACGCAGTATTTT.

Here the CDR3 reads CASSLSYNEQFF. In nucleotides, the CDR3 is TGTGCCAGCAGCTTGTCCTACAATGAGCAGTTCTTC. The chain is built from TRBV6-6 and TRBJ2-1; no reliable D call. Germline V gene lookup returns CDR1 MNHNY and CDR2 SVGAGI (reference sequence). Trimming took 6 bases from V and 1 from J, leaving 4 bases between them. The CDR3 has 12 amino acids.

The V call is TRBV5-4, the J call TRBJ1-1, with TRBD1 as a possible D gene (5 bases). V lost 4 bases and J lost 0, with 16 bases in between. CDR1 and CDR2 (germline): SGHNT, YYREEE (reference sequence). The CDR3 contains 16 residues. CDR3: CASSPLPTALNTEAFF. As DNA, the CDR3 is TGTGCCAGCAGCCCTTTACCGACAGCGTTGAACACTGAAGCTTTCTTT.

The V call is TRBV11-3, the J call TRBJ2-6, with D uncertain. The germline V gene has CDR1 SGHNT and CDR2 YENEEA. With 8 bases removed from V and 4 bases from J, the gap between germline ends came to 9 bases. The length of the CDR3 is 13 residues. This chain's CDR3 is CASSTRGANVLTF. CDR3 sequence (DNA): TGTGCCAGCTCCACGAGGGGGGCCAACGTCCTGACTTTC.

The chain has TRBV20-1 and TRBJ1-2; D call uncertain. V lost 3 bases, J lost 6 bases, and 5 bases lay in between. Germline CDR1 reads DFQATT; CDR2 reads SNEGSKA (reference sequence). CDR3 length: 10 amino acids. CDR3 DNA: TGCAGTGCTAGGGGCAATGGCTACACCTTC. Translation gives CSARGNGYTF.

The rearrangement uses TRBV12-3 or TRBV12-4 and TRBJ1-2; D uncertain. The CDR3 has 13 residues. Trimming removed 1 base from V and 4 bases from J, with 7 bases in between. Written as DNA, the CDR3 is TGTGCCAGCAGTTTAGGGACCCCCTATGGCTACACCTTC. Its protein product is CASSLGTPYGYTF.

CDR3 DNA sequence: TGTGCCACCAGCAGAGATATTTCCCGACAGGCGACCTACGAGCAGTACTTC. This translates into CATSRDISRQATYEQYF. The chain employs TRBV15 and TRBJ2-7; possible D gene TRBD1, 6 bases. Germline-derived CDR1 and CDR2 are LNHNV and YYDKDF (reference sequence). The CDR3 contains 17 residues. The V and J ends lost 0 bases and 2 bases respectively, with 17 bases between them. Full variable domain (missing parts from reference TRBV15 and TRBJ2-7): DAMVIQNPRYQVTQFGKPVTLSCSQTLNHNVMYWYQQKSSQAPKLLFHYYDKDFNNEADTPDNFQSRRPNTSFCFLDIRSPGLGDTAMYLCATSRDISRQATYEQYFGPGTRLTVT.

This chain connects TRBV21-1 to TRBJ2-7; no check of the table's D call, TRBD1, against the DNA was made. TRBV21-1 is classified as a pseudogene. This CDR3 has 14 amino acids. CDR3 nucleotide sequence: TGTGCCAGCACTAAGGACAGCGCGGACTACGAGCAGTACTTC. Translation: CASTKDSADYEQYF.

The chain uses TRBV2 and TRBJ2-7; 7 nucleotides match TRBD1. Looked up from germline, CDR1 is SNHLY and CDR2 is FYNNEI. V was clipped by 8 bases and J by 4 bases; unmatched bases: 14. CDR3 length: 15 amino acids. CDR3 DNA: TGTGCCAGCGGGCTAGACAGGGCGATTATTTACGAGCAGTACTTC. Amino acid sequence: CASGLDRAIIYEQYF. The full variable domain, completed using reference TRBV2 and TRBJ2-7, is EPEVTQTPSHQVTQMGQEVILRCVPISNHLYFYWYRQILGQKVEFLVSFYNNEISEKSEIFDDQFSVERPDGSNFTLKIRSTKLEDSAMYFCASGLDRAIIYEQYFGPGTRLTVT.

The chain links TRBV10-3 to TRBJ2-2; perhaps D is TRBD1 or TRBD2 (5 bases each). This CDR3 is built from 17 residues. Germline V lookup: CDR1 ENHRY, CDR2 SYGVKD. V was shortened by 0 bases and J by 4 bases, with 15 bases between the two germline ends. The CDR3 nucleotides read TGTGCCATCAGTGAGTCGAAAGGGGACCTATTCACCGGGGAGCTGTTTTTT. Its protein is CAISESKGDLFTGELFF.

This clone was picked up one time. The J gene is TRBJ1-1, the V gene TRBV4-1; the match to TRBD1 covers 10 bases. J gave up 0 bases and V 0 bases, and 4 bases lay outside the gene matches. CDR1 MGHRA and CDR2 YSYEKL come from the germline V gene. This CDR3 region has 17 residues. The DNA of the CDR3 is TGCGCCAGCAGCCAAGATCCGACAGGGGGCTTGAACACTGAAGCTTTCTTT. Protein product: CASSQDPTGGLNTEAFF.

The sample holds a few counts of this clone. This chain connects TRBV28 to TRBJ2-5; no firm D call. The CDR3 has 15 amino acids. V lost 6 bases, J lost 0 bases, and 14 bases lay in between. CDR1 is MDHEN, CDR2 SYDVKM, per germline. The CDR3 reads CASSPPGSHQETQYF. For the CDR3, the DNA is TGTGCCAGCAGCCCCCCCGGGTCTCACCAAGAGACCCAGTACTTC.

A few counts support this clone. The gene calls are TRBV28 and TRBJ2-1, with TRBD2 identical over 9 bases. Germline V CDR1 and CDR2: MDHEN, SYDVKM. This CDR3 has 15 amino acids. The V and J ends lost 6 bases and 7 bases, in that order; junction bases with no gene match: 10. The CDR3 is CASRQDQAGGNEQFF. The CDR3 nucleotides read TGTGCCAGCAGGCAAGACCAGGCGGGAGGGAATGAGCAGTTCTTC.

The chain uses TRBV11-3 and TRBJ2-5, with 12 bases matching TRBD1. This CDR3 is 14 amino acids long. V lost 5 bases and J lost 5; bases outside the gene matches: 3. Germline CDR1 SGHNT, CDR2 YENEEA. CDR3: CASSGTGGAETQYF. The DNA for the CDR3 is TGTGCCAGCAGCGGGACAGGGGGCGCGGAGACCCAGTACTTC.

The chain links TRBV28 to TRBJ1-6, with D unresolved. The CDR3 sequence is 11 residues long. Trimming left V 4 bases short and J 9 bases short, with 4 bases between. In germline, CDR1 is MDHEN, CDR2 SYDVKM. The CDR3 DNA is TGTGCCAGCAGTTCCGGTTCACCCCTCCACTTT. Protein sequence: CASSSGSPLHF.

This chain joins TRBV18 and TRBJ2-1; D call uncertain. The CDR3 is made up of 13 amino acids. Germline-derived CDR1 and CDR2 are KGHSH and LQKENI. V lost 1 base to trimming and J lost 6 bases, with 7 bases between them. The CDR3 spells CASSPLVTNEQFF. Here the CDR3 DNA reads TGTGCCAGCTCACCACTGGTAACCAATGAGCAGTTCTTC.

This chain links TRBV11-2 with TRBJ2-7; 12 nucleotides agree with TRBD1. The CDR3 contains 15 residues. The V segment lost 1 base and the J segment 7 bases; nucleotides outside the gene matches: 5. Germline V gives CDR1 SGHAT, CDR2 FQNNGV. In DNA form, the CDR3 reads TGTGCCAGCAGCTTAGGGGGACAGGGGGCAGAGGAGCAGTACTTC. This gives the protein CASSLGGQGAEEQYF.

The rearrangement uses TRBV2 and TRBJ2-7, with D possibly matching TRBD1 (6 bases). V lost 2 bases and J 7 bases, leaving 18 bases between the germline ends. The CDR3 loop spans 15 amino acids. CDR1 and CDR2 (germline): SNHLY, FYNNEI. For the CDR3, the DNA is TGTGCCAGCAGTGAAAGAGGGACACGGTTTGAGGAGCAGTACTTC. Residues: CASSERGTRFEEQYF.

V and J are TRBV7-2 and TRBJ2-2; no clear D. Germline V gene lookup returns CDR1 SGHTA and CDR2 FQGNSA. V lost 1 base and J 4 bases, leaving 4 bases between the germline ends. The CDR3 is 13 amino acids. CDR3 in DNA: TGTGCCAGCAGCTTAGGCCCCACCGGGGAGCTGTTTTTT. Protein sequence: CASSLGPTGELFF.

This clone was seen once. The rearrangement uses TRBV24-1 and TRBJ2-5; 7 nucleotides match TRBD1. With 5 bases clipped from V and 1 base from J, the junction kept 6 bases outside the gene matches. There are 15 residues in the CDR3. The germline V gene has CDR1 KGHDR and CDR2 SFDVKD. CDR3 coding DNA: TGTGCCACCAGTGTCCGGAGACAGGGCCAAGAGACCCAGTACTTC. Translation: CATSVRRQGQETQYF.

This clone occurred once. The chain couples TRBV5-4 to TRBJ2-3; D is ambiguous. Germline V gives CDR1 SGHNT, CDR2 YYREEE (reference sequence). The CDR3 runs 14 residues. V was cut by 0 bases and J by 0 bases, with 5 bases left in between. CDR3 in amino acids: CASSLDPSTDTQYF. The DNA of the CDR3 is TGTGCCAGCAGCTTGGACCCTAGCACAGATACGCAGTATTTT.